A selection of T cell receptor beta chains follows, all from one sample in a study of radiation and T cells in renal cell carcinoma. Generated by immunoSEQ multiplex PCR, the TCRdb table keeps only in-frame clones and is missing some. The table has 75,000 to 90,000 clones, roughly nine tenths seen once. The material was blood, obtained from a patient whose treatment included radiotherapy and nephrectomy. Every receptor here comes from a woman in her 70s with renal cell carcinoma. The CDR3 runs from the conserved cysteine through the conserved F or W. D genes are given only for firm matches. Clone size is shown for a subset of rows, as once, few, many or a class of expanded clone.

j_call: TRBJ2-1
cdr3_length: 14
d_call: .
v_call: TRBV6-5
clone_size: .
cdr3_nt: TGTGCCAGCAGGGGAGGCAGGGTCTACAATGAGCAGTTCTTC
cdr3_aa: CASRGGRVYNEQFF

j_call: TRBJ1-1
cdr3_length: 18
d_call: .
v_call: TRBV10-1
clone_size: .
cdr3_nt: TGCGCCAGCAGTGATCGTTTTAGGGCTTCACAAATGAACACTGAAGCTTTCTTT
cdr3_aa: CASSDRFRASQMNTEAFF

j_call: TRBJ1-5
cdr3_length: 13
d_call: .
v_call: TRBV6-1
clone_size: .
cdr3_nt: TGTGCCAGCAGTGCAGGGATCAATCAGCCCCAGCATTTT
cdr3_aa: CASSAGINQPQHF

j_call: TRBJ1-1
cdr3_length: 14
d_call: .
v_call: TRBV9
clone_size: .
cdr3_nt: TGTGCCAGCAGCCCCCGAGGGGGTTACACTGAAGCTTTCTTT
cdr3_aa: CASSPRGGYTEAFF

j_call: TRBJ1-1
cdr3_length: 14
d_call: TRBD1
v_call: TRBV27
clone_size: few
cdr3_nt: TGTGCCAGCAGTTTAGACAGGGCTTTCACTGAAGCTTTCTTT
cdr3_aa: CASSLDRAFTEAFF

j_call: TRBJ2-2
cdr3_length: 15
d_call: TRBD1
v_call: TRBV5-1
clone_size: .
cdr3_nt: TGCGCCAGCAGCTTGGGAGACAGGGACACCGGGGAGCTGTTTTTT
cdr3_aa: CASSLGDRDTGELFF

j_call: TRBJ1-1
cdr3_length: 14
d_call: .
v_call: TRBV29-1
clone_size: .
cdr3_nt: TGCAGCGTTGACGATTCGGGCGTTGCCACTGAAGCTTTCTTT
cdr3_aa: CSVDDSGVATEAFF

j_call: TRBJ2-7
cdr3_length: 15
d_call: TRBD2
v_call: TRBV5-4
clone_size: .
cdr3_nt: TGTGCCAGCAGCTTGGGGGCCAGCGGGGGATACGAGCAGTACTTC
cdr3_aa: CASSLGASGGYEQYF

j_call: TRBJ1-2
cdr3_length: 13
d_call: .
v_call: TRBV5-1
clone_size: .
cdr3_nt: TGCGCCAGCGAAGGGGGGCTCGGTTCGGGCTACACCTTC
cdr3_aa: CASEGGLGSGYTF

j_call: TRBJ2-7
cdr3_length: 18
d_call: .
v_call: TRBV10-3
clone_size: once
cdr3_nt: TGTGCCATCAGTGAGTCTAGGGGAAGGGAGAGTAGTGCCTACGAGCAGTACTTC
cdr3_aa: CAISESRGRESSAYEQYF